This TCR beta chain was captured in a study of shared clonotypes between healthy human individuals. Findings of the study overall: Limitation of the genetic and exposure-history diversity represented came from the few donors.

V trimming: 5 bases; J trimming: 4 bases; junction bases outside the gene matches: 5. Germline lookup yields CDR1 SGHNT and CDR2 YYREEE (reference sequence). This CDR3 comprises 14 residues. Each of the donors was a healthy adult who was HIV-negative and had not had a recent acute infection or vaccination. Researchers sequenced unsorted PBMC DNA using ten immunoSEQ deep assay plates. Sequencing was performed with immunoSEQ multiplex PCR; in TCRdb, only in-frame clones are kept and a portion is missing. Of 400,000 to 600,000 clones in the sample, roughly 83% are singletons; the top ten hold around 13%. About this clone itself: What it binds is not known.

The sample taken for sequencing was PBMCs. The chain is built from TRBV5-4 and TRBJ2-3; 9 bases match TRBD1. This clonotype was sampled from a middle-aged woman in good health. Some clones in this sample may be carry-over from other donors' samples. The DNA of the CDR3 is TGTGCCAGCAGTCGGACAGGGGCGGCAGATACGCAGTATTTT. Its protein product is CASSRTGAADTQYF.